This entry features one TCR beta chain sequence. Its antigen is unidentified. Clones were sequenced by immunoSEQ multiplex PCR, and TCRdb holds only the in-frame ones, with some missing. The sample lists under 200,000 clones; about 90% were seen once. With V trimmed by 4 bases and J by 3 bases, 9 bases remained unmatched. The CDR3 covers 17 residues. Germline CDR1 SGHRS, CDR2 YFSETQ. This sample was taken from a study of T cell responses to AZD1222 COVID-19 vaccine. The study, taken as a whole, reports: There were vaccine-associated CD4 TCRs across spike, dominant at 160-218 and 743-854. There were repertoire samples only from the period after the peak T cell response.

The rearrangement uses TRBV5-1 and TRBJ2-2, with 10 bases aligning to TRBD1. The sequence was collected from an adult in good health. Source: peripheral blood, taken on day 0 of AZD1222 vaccination. The CDR3 spells CASSPRDRGLDTGELFF. The CDR3 DNA reads TGCGCCAGCAGCCCGAGGGACAGGGGTTTGGACACCGGGGAGCTGTTTTTT.